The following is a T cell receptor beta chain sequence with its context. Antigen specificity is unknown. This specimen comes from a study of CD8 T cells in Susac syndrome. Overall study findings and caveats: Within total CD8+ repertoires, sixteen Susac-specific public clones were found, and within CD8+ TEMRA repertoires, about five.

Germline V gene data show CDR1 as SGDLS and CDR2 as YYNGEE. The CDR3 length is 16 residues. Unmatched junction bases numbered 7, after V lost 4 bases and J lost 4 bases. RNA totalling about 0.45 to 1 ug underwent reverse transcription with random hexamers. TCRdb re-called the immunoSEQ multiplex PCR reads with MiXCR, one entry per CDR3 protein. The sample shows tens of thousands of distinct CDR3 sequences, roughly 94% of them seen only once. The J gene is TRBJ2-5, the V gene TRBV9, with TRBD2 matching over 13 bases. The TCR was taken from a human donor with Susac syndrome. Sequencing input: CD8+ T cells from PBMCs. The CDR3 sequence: CASSTGLAGVLETQYF. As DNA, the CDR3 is TGTGCCAGCAGCACCGGACTAGCGGGAGTCTTAGAGACCCAGTACTTC.